The 30 T cell receptor beta chains given below trace back to one sample, sequenced in a study of blood T cell repertoires in COVID-19. Sequencing used immunoSEQ multiplex PCR; TCRdb keeps in-frame clones, though not all of them. The sample holds 200,000 to 300,000 clones, under 90% seen once. Material for sequencing was PBMCs or T cells enriched from blood (not recorded which). These receptors all come from a woman aged 40 to 55 who had been exposed to COVID-19.

The V gene is TRBV19, the J gene TRBJ1-1, with D tentatively TRBD1 (5 bases). V lost 3 bases, J lost 8 bases, and 19 bases lay in between. The CDR3 loop spans 15 amino acids. In germline, CDR1 is LNHDA, CDR2 SQIVND (reference sequence). This chain's CDR3 is CASSIGTRVMVEAFF. CDR3 coding DNA: TGTGCCAGTAGTATCGGGACTCGGGTTATGGTCGAAGCTTTCTTT.

The chain has TRBV27 and TRBJ1-3; no clear D gene. Trimming stripped 6 bases from V and 4 bases from J, with 10 bases between. The CDR3 sequence is 13 residues long. Germline CDR1 is MNHEY and CDR2 is SMNVEV (reference sequence). The CDR3: CASSPAAGNTIYF. In nucleotides, the CDR3 is TGTGCCAGCAGCCCAGCGGCAGGAAACACCATATATTTT.

The chain is built from TRBV28 and TRBJ1-2; D remains unclear. Trimming removed 4 bases from V and 8 bases from J, with 14 bases in between. CDR1 MDHEN and CDR2 SYDVKM come from the germline V gene. This CDR3 has 13 amino acids. The CDR3 reads CASSSTPREGYTF. CDR3 DNA sequence: TGTGCCAGCAGTTCTACCCCTAGGGAGGGCTACACCTTC.

This clone was found once. The chain is built from TRBV28 and TRBJ2-3, with 7 positions matching TRBD1. V dropped 3 bases and J dropped 4; count of bases not matched to a gene: 13. Germline V gene sequence: CDR1 MDHEN, CDR2 SYDVKM. The CDR3 length is 17 residues. CDR3 amino acids: CASSLELGGRLADTQYF. The CDR3 region has the DNA TGTGCCAGCAGTTTGGAATTAGGGGGCAGGTTGGCAGATACGCAGTATTTT.

V usage is TRBV4-1 and J usage is TRBJ1-5, with D maybe TRBD1 (6 bases). CDR1 is MGHRA, CDR2 YSYEKL, per germline. Trimming took 3 bases from V and 0 from J, leaving 9 bases between them. The CDR3 consists of 15 residues. CDR3 protein: CASSQTGYSNQPQHF. In DNA form, the CDR3 reads TGCGCCAGCAGCCAGACAGGATATAGCAATCAGCCCCAGCATTTT.

This clone has a count of ten or more. The chain has TRBV6-5 and TRBJ1-2; D is unresolved. The CDR3 runs to 13 residues. V lost 9 bases to trimming and J lost 12 bases, with 23 bases between them. Germline assignment: CDR1 MNHEY and CDR2 SVGAGI. CDR3 nucleotide sequence: TGTGCCAGTTCGTTATCCGGAGCGCTCTTACACACCTTC. This translates into CASSLSGALLHTF.

The J gene is TRBJ1-2, the V gene TRBV5-6; 10 bases are a match to TRBD1. Trimming removed 3 bases from V and 8 bases from J; junction bases left unmatched: 16. The germline V gene encodes CDR1 SGHDT and CDR2 YYEEEE. This CDR3 region has 17 residues. The CDR3 region has the DNA TGTGCCAGCAGCTCCCCCGGACAGGGGGTGGAAGAGAGAGGCTACACCTTC. It codes for CASSSPGQGVEERGYTF.

V gene TRBV19 combines with J gene TRBJ2-5; 7 bases agree with TRBD1. CDR1 and CDR2 (germline): LNHDA, SQIVND (reference sequence). This CDR3 comprises 13 residues. Trimming took 5 bases from V and 3 from J; bases not matched to a gene: 3. The chain's CDR3 is CASSPDREETQYF. As DNA, the CDR3 is TGTGCCAGTAGTCCAGACAGGGAAGAGACCCAGTACTTC.

This clone was seen only once. The genes are TRBV19 and TRBJ1-5; D is unclear. Trimming removed 3 bases at V and 7 bases at J, with 13 bases between. This CDR3 comprises 14 residues. The V gene's germline CDR1 is LNHDA and CDR2 SQIVND (reference sequence). CDR3 protein: CASSMDFNVQPQHF. Written as DNA, the CDR3 is TGTGCCAGTAGTATGGACTTCAATGTCCAGCCCCAGCATTTT.

The count of this clone is one. The rearrangement joins TRBV2 to TRBJ1-6; TRBD1 matches 12 bases. V lost 6 bases and J lost 9; bases outside the gene matches: 6. This CDR3 region has 15 residues. Per germline, CDR1 SNHLY and CDR2 FYNNEI. CDR3 nucleotide sequence: TGTGCCAGCAGGGGACAGGGGGCAATTAGTTCACCCCTCCACTTT. This sequence encodes CASRGQGAISSPLHF.

The chain recombines TRBV6-5 with TRBJ2-2, with D uncertain. Germline V lookup: CDR1 MNHEY, CDR2 SVGAGI. Trimming left V 2 bases short and J 3 bases short, with 7 bases between. The CDR3 covers 14 residues. The CDR3 sequence: CASSYVTYTGELFF. CDR3 DNA: TGTGCCAGCAGTTACGTCACTTACACCGGGGAGCTGTTTTTT.

V is TRBV5-6 and J is TRBJ1-1; the D gene is possibly TRBD1 (5 bases). From germline, CDR1 is SGHDT and CDR2 YYEEEE. The CDR3 length is 13 residues. Trimming shortened V by 4 bases and J by 1 base, and 8 bases separated the two germline ends. The CDR3 nucleotides read TGTGCCAGCAGCGTGGACACGAACACTGAAGCTTTCTTT. It encodes CASSVDTNTEAFF. The whole variable domain, filled in from reference TRBV5-6 and TRBJ1-1, reads DAGVTQSPTHLIKTRGQQVTLRCSPKSGHDTVSWYQQALGQGPQFIFQYYEEEERQRGNFPDRFSGHQFPNYSSELNVNALLLGDSALYLCASSVDTNTEAFFGQGTRLTVV.

The chain employs TRBV9 and TRBJ2-6, with 8 nucleotides matching TRBD1. The CDR3 extends over 19 amino acids. The V and J ends lost 2 bases and 0 bases, in that order; junction bases with no gene match: 10. Germline CDR1 is SGDLS and CDR2 is YYNGEE. CDR3 amino acids: CASSVSLGQELSGANVLTF. In DNA, the CDR3 is TGTGCCAGCAGCGTCAGCTTGGGACAGGAACTCTCTGGGGCCAACGTCCTGACTTTC. The whole variable domain, remainder taken from reference TRBV9 and TRBJ2-6, is DSGVTQTPKHLITATGQRVTLRCSPRSGDLSVYWYQQSLDQGLQFLIQYYNGEERAKGNILERFSAQQFPDLHSELNLSSLELGDSALYFCASSVSLGQELSGANVLTFGAGSRLTVL.

This clone appeared a single time. CDR3 amino acids: CSARVDTEAFF. For the CDR3, the DNA is TGCAGTGCTAGGGTAGACACTGAAGCTTTCTTT. V usage is TRBV20-1 and J usage is TRBJ1-1; D call uncertain. The germline gives CDR1 DFQATT, CDR2 SNEGSKA (reference sequence). The CDR3 length is 11 residues. V gave up 3 bases and J gave up 3 bases, with 5 bases separating them.

This clone showed up just a few times. The chain joins TRBV2 to TRBJ1-1, with D tentatively TRBD1 (5 bases). The CDR3 covers 14 residues. Germline V CDR1 and CDR2: SNHLY, FYNNEI. The V end lost 7 bases, the J end lost 4 bases, and 16 bases lay between the germline ends. The CDR3 spells CASTTGPGVTEAFF. The CDR3 region has the DNA TGTGCCAGCACTACAGGACCAGGAGTCACTGAAGCTTTCTTT.

This clone occurred once. This sequence joins TRBV10-3 and TRBJ2-3; TRBD2 might be the D (6 bases). V lost 6 bases to trimming and J lost 2 bases, with 21 bases between them. The CDR3 consists of 17 residues. Germline values: CDR1 ENHRY, CDR2 SYGVKD. CDR3 sequence (DNA): TGTGCCATCAGCAGTTTTCGGGGGAGCGCCCCCACAGATACGCAGTATTTT. Translation: CAISSFRGSAPTDTQYF.

This clone was observed once. The chain links TRBV3-1 (or the pseudogene TRBV3-2) to TRBJ1-2; 8 bases are a match to TRBD1. Germline V lookup: CDR1 LGHDT, CDR2 YNNKEL (reference sequence). This CDR3 spans 14 amino acids. V trimming: 8 bases; J trimming: 3 bases; junction bases outside the gene matches: 8. CDR3 in amino acids: CASSHLDRDYGYTF. The CDR3 DNA sequence: TGTGCCAGCTCCCACCTGGACAGGGACTATGGCTACACCTTC.

As DNA, the CDR3 is TGTGCCAGCAGTTCAAGTGGGGCCGAAAAACTGTTTTTT. Translating it yields CASSSSGAEKLFF. The chain carries TRBV28 and TRBJ1-4; D perhaps matches TRBD1 (5 bases). The CDR3 has 13 residues. CDR1 and CDR2 from the germline V gene are MDHEN and SYDVKM. The V and J ends lost 4 bases and 8 bases respectively, with 11 bases between them.

The V and J genes are TRBV28 and TRBJ1-1, with 7 positions matching TRBD1. J lost 5 bases, V lost 10 bases, and 13 bases had no gene match. The CDR3 has 14 residues. Per germline, CDR1 MDHEN and CDR2 SYDVKM. Written as DNA, the CDR3 is TGTGCCACGAAACGTACAGGGGTCGGAACTGAAGCTTTCTTT. Protein sequence: CATKRTGVGTEAFF.

There are many counts of this clone. The chain couples TRBV7-2 to TRBJ2-2, with D uncertain. The germline V gene has CDR1 SGHTA and CDR2 FQGNSA. The V and J ends lost 5 bases and 4 bases respectively, with 8 bases between them. This CDR3 spans 13 amino acids. CDR3 in DNA: TGTGCCAGCAGCCCCGGTTTCACCGGGGAGCTGTTTTTT. Translating it yields CASSPGFTGELFF.

DNA of the CDR3: TGTGCCATCAGTGAAGTGGGGGAGGGCCCTAAAGAGACCCAGTACTTC. Protein: CAISEVGEGPKETQYF. J is TRBJ2-5 and V is TRBV10-3, with 7 bases fitting TRBD2. V trimming: 3 bases; J trimming: 3 bases; junction bases outside the gene matches: 10. Looked up from germline, CDR1 is ENHRY and CDR2 is SYGVKD. The length of the CDR3 is 16 residues.

V usage is TRBV27 and J usage is TRBJ2-3, with 11 bases identical to TRBD1. The ends lost 4 bases at V and 6 bases at J; junction bases unmatched: 18. This CDR3 spans 19 amino acids. CDR1 and CDR2 (germline): MNHEY, SMNVEV (reference sequence). This CDR3 reads CASSSSVGTGGVHLDTQYF. The CDR3, as DNA: TGTGCCAGCAGTTCCTCCGTTGGGACAGGGGGGGTGCACTTGGATACGCAGTATTTT.

The V gene is TRBV28, the J gene TRBJ2-7; 12 bases match TRBD1. This CDR3 has 15 residues. J lost 3 bases, V lost 6 bases, and 6 bases had no gene match. Germline CDR1 reads MDHEN; CDR2 reads SYDVKM. CDR3 sequence (DNA): TGTGCCAGCAGCACGGGACAGGGGGCCGACTACGAGCAGTACTTC. Protein product: CASSTGQGADYEQYF.

The chain links TRBV5-1 to TRBJ2-3, with 8 bases aligning to TRBD1. The CDR3 is 15 amino acids. The V gene's germline CDR1 is SGHRS and CDR2 YFSETQ. The V and J ends lost 1 base and 3 bases, in that order; junction bases with no gene match: 4. CDR3 protein: CASSLPGQGTDTQYF. In nucleotides, the CDR3 is TGCGCCAGCAGCTTGCCTGGACAGGGTACAGATACGCAGTATTTT.

With respect to this clone: Other DNA sequences within the sample encode an identical CDR3. The chain couples TRBV7-2 to TRBJ2-3; 10 nucleotides align to TRBD2. This CDR3 is built from 16 residues. The germline V gene has CDR1 SGHTA and CDR2 FQGNSA. Trimming took 1 base from V and 6 from J; bases not matched to a gene: 7. CDR3 sequence: CASSLGPSGGGDTQYF. The CDR3 DNA reads as TGTGCCAGCAGCTTAGGGCCTAGCGGGGGCGGGGATACGCAGTATTTT.

The chain couples TRBV19 to TRBJ1-1; D is possibly TRBD1 (6 bases). The CDR3 covers 15 residues. Deletions cut 5 bases from V and 1 base from J, with 14 bases between. The germline V gene encodes CDR1 LNHDA and CDR2 SQIVND (reference sequence). CDR3 coding DNA: TGTGCCAGTAGTCGGTCAGGGGAGGGGAACACTGAAGCTTTCTTT. Its protein is CASSRSGEGNTEAFF.

This sequence joins TRBV7-9 and TRBJ2-1; TRBD1 matches at 11 bases. V trimming: 5 bases; J trimming: 5 bases; junction bases outside the gene matches: 5. The CDR3 has 15 amino acids. From germline, CDR1 is SEHNR and CDR2 FQNEAQ (reference sequence). The chain's CDR3 is CASSIGTGGNNEQFF. CDR3 DNA: TGTGCCAGCAGCATAGGGACAGGGGGAAACAATGAGCAGTTCTTC.

The gene calls are TRBV14 and TRBJ1-4; TRBD1 aligns across 8 bases. This CDR3 spans 14 amino acids. J lost 8 bases, V lost 0 bases, and 2 bases had no gene match. Germline CDR1 and CDR2: SGHDN and FVKESK. This CDR3 is CASSQDRGLEKLFF. In DNA form, the CDR3 reads TGTGCCAGCAGCCAAGACAGGGGGCTCGAAAAACTGTTTTTT.

This clone was seen a few times. The V and J genes are TRBV19 and TRBJ1-1; TRBD1 matches at 8 bases. Germline V lookup: CDR1 LNHDA, CDR2 SQIVND (reference sequence). With V trimmed by 1 base and J by 0 bases, 10 bases remained unmatched. This CDR3 has 18 residues. The CDR3 bases are TGTGCCAGTAGTATAGCCAGCGCGACAGGGGAAATGAACACTGAAGCTTTCTTT. It yields the protein CASSIASATGEMNTEAFF.

V usage is TRBV29-1 and J usage is TRBJ2-2; D is possibly TRBD2 (5 bases). CDR3 size: 13 residues. V dropped 1 base and J dropped 5 bases, with 8 bases sitting between them. CDR1 is SQVTM, CDR2 ANQGSEA, per germline. The CDR3 here is CSVEGRRTGELFF. CDR3 sequence (DNA): TGCAGCGTTGAAGGGAGGAGGACCGGGGAGCTGTTTTTT.